The entry that follows covers one T cell receptor beta chain sequence. Antigen unknown. Roughly 1.9 micrograms of genomic DNA from cryopreserved PBMCs went into TCR beta libraries. Assay: immunoSEQ multiplex PCR; the TCRdb copy retains only in-frame clones and omits some. The repertoire holds hundreds of thousands of clones, with more than 65% as singletons. The germline gives CDR1 SGHVS, CDR2 FNYEAQ. J lost 3 bases, V lost 4 bases, and 6 bases had no gene match. The length of the CDR3 is 16 residues. The data originate from a study of cytotoxic CD8 clonotypes in ibrutinib-treated CLL. Overall study context: Response samples came after a median roughly 11 months of treatment, range 6 to 36.

Findings of the study overall: Public clonotypes, rarely seen, contracted or held steady on treatment.

This TCR was sampled from a human donor with chronic lymphocytic leukemia. This sample comprised PBMCs, obtained after 12 months of ibrutinib treatment. The genes are TRBV7-6 and TRBJ2-7; 13 bases match TRBD2. CDR3: CASSSKGLAGFYEQYF. The CDR3 region has the DNA TGTGCCAGCAGCTCGAAGGGACTAGCGGGATTCTACGAGCAGTACTTC. The full variable domain, its missing parts supplied by reference TRBV7-6 and TRBJ2-7, is GAGVSQSPRYKVTKRGQDVALRCDPISGHVSLYWYRQALGQGPEFLTYFNYEAQQDKSGLPNDRFSAERPEGSISTLTIQRTEQRDSAMYRCASSSKGLAGFYEQYFGPGTRLTVT.